Following are 14 T cell receptor beta chains from one sample sequenced in a study of T cell responses to AZD1222 COVID-19 vaccine. The data were produced by immunoSEQ multiplex PCR, yet TCRdb's version contains in-frame clones alone and is incomplete. The table includes some 84,000 clones, 87% detected once. Sample: peripheral blood, taken 28 days after the second AZD1222 dose. These receptors were obtained from an adult who received the AZD1222 COVID-19 vaccine.

V and J are TRBV19 and TRBJ1-5, with D maybe TRBD1 (6 bases). This CDR3 comprises 18 residues. The germline CDR1 and CDR2 sequences are LNHDA and SQIVND (reference sequence). Trimming stripped 0 bases from V and 0 bases from J, with 15 bases between. DNA of the CDR3: TGTGCCAGTAGTATAGATTTCCGGGGGCCGTATAGCAATCAGCCCCAGCATTTT. Amino acids: CASSIDFRGPYSNQPQHF. Full variable domain (rest looked up from reference TRBV19 and TRBJ1-5): DGGITQSPKYLFRKEGQNVTLSCEQNLNHDAMYWYRQDPGQGLRLIYYSQIVNDFQKGDIAEGYSVSREKKESFPLTVTSAQKNPTAFYLCASSIDFRGPYSNQPQHFGDGTRLSIL.

The chain carries TRBV7-8 and TRBJ1-1, with 7 bases identical to TRBD1. The J segment lost 3 bases and the V segment lost 4 bases, leaving 11 bases of the junction unmatched. The CDR3 runs to 16 residues. Germline V lookup: CDR1 SGHVS, CDR2 FQNEAQ. The CDR3 nucleotides read TGTGCCAGCAGCTCAAACATACAGGGGAAATACACTGAAGCTTTCTTT. Residues: CASSSNIQGKYTEAFF.

The J gene is TRBJ1-1, the V gene TRBV30, with TRBD1 matching over 9 bases. Looked up from germline, CDR1 is GTSNPN and CDR2 is SVGIG (reference sequence). There are 13 residues in the CDR3. V shed 5 bases, J shed 5 bases, and the junction held 6 bases outside the gene matches. The CDR3 here is CAWDGTGSTEAFF. As DNA, the CDR3 is TGTGCCTGGGATGGGACAGGGTCAACTGAAGCTTTCTTT.

The chain uses TRBV27 and TRBJ2-1; the D is unclear. Germline V lookup: CDR1 MNHEY, CDR2 SMNVEV (reference sequence). This CDR3 is built from 13 residues. V was clipped by 0 bases and J by 10 bases, with 10 bases between them. CDR3 amino acids: CASSLSVYGEQFF. CDR3 DNA sequence: TGTGCCAGCAGTTTATCAGTTTATGGGGAGCAGTTCTTC.

The chain joins TRBV19 to TRBJ1-6, with 9 positions matching TRBD1. Germline CDR1 LNHDA, CDR2 SQIVND (reference sequence). The CDR3 length is 13 residues. The V gene end was trimmed by 9 bases and the J gene end by 8 bases; junction bases not matched to a gene: 5. The CDR3 sequence is CASRDRDDSPLHF. The CDR3 DNA reads as TGTGCCAGCCGGGACAGGGATGATTCACCCCTCCACTTT.

The V gene is TRBV6-5, the J gene TRBJ1-5; 7 nucleotides line up with TRBD1. J lost 1 base, V lost 5 bases, and 5 bases had no gene match. Looked up from germline, CDR1 is MNHEY and CDR2 is SVGAGI. The CDR3 totals 15 residues. CDR3 in DNA: TGTGCCAGCAGTCCCGACAGGGTGAGCAATCAGCCCCAGCATTTT. The encoded protein is CASSPDRVSNQPQHF.

The genes are TRBV2 and TRBJ1-1; tentatively, D is TRBD1 (6 bases). Germline V gene lookup returns CDR1 SNHLY and CDR2 FYNNEI. Trimming left V 7 bases short and J 3 bases short, with 15 bases between. The CDR3 is made up of 14 amino acids. The CDR3 loop reads CASIVQGLYTEAFF. The CDR3 bases are TGTGCCAGCATCGTACAGGGCCTCTACACTGAAGCTTTCTTT.

This clone was detected a few times. The J gene is TRBJ1-1, the V gene TRBV9; possibly TRBD1 for D (6 bases). The V gene's germline CDR1 is SGDLS and CDR2 YYNGEE. This CDR3 comprises 14 residues. V lost 4 bases to trimming and J lost 5 bases, with 15 bases between them. CDR3 DNA sequence: TGTGCCAGCAGCCCCGAGGGGGGAAGGACTGAAGCTTTCTTT. Translated, it gives CASSPEGGRTEAFF.

The chain couples TRBV7-2 to TRBJ2-2; TRBD2 aligns across 10 bases. The V gene end was trimmed by 6 bases and the J gene end by 4 bases; junction bases not matched to a gene: 5. CDR1 and CDR2 (germline): SGHTA, FQGNSA. The CDR3 length is 15 residues. The CDR3 DNA is TGTGCCAGCAGTCTAATAGCGGGGGGCACCGGGGAGCTGTTTTTT. Amino acids: CASSLIAGGTGELFF.

V is TRBV30 and J is TRBJ2-4; D is unclear. Per the germline V gene, CDR1 is GTSNPN and CDR2 is SVGIG (reference sequence). Trimming shortened V by 0 bases and J by 4 bases, and 7 bases separated the two germline ends. The length of the CDR3 is 13 residues. The DNA for the CDR3 is TGTGCCTGGAGTGTACCGGAGAAAAACATTCAGTACTTC. Translation gives CAWSVPEKNIQYF.

The chain couples TRBV14 to TRBJ2-1; D not certain. V was trimmed by 1 base and J by 4 bases, leaving 5 bases between them. This CDR3 comprises 13 residues. CDR1 SGHDN and CDR2 FVKESK come from the germline V gene. The CDR3 nucleotides read TGTGCCAGCAGCCAAGGCTGGTACAATGAGCAGTTCTTC. Protein sequence: CASSQGWYNEQFF.

The chain employs TRBV7-9 and TRBJ2-7; D is possibly TRBD2 (7 bases). The V gene's germline CDR1 is SEHNR and CDR2 FQNEAQ (reference sequence). Trimming took off 1 base at V and 5 bases at J, with 15 bases between the two ends. The CDR3 is 15 amino acids. The CDR3 protein is CASSLGGGAFDEQYF. The CDR3 nucleotides are TGTGCCAGCAGCTTAGGTGGGGGGGCCTTCGACGAGCAGTACTTC. Using reference TRBV7-9 and TRBJ2-7 for the parts outside the CDR3, the full variable domain is DTGVSQNPRHKITKRGQNVTFRCDPISEHNRLYWYRQTLGQGPEFLTYFQNEAQLEKSRLLSDRFSAERPKGSFSTLEIQRTEQGDSAMYLCASSLGGGAFDEQYFGPGTRLTVT.

V gene TRBV5-3 combines with J gene TRBJ1-4; 7 positions agree with TRBD1. Being an ORF, TRBV5-3 has a function that is uncertain. V was clipped by 4 bases and J by 2 bases; unmatched bases: 17. CDR3 length: 19 residues. The CDR3 loop is CARSQQTGSPLQTNEKLFF. CDR3 nucleotides: TGTGCCAGAAGCCAACAGACAGGGAGCCCCTTGCAGACTAATGAAAAACTGTTTTTT.

This clone is labeled medium-sized (0.01 to 0.1%). The gene calls are TRBV4-3 and TRBJ2-7; TRBD1 agrees at 8 bases. CDR3 length equals 14 residues. V gave up 1 base and J gave up 3 bases; unmatched junction bases: 2. Germline V gene lookup returns CDR1 LGHNA and CDR2 YSLEER. The CDR3 nucleotides are TGCGCCAGCAGCCAAGGACAGGGGCTCTACGAGCAGTACTTC. As protein: CASSQGQGLYEQYF.